This T cell receptor beta chain was found in a study of immune evolution from preneoplasia to lung adenocarcinoma. Study as a whole: HLA loss of heterozygosity: 5.5% to 8.5% AIS, about 15% MIA, 30% to 35% ADC, none AAH. General study results and limits: Top clone frequencies peaked in normal lung, apparently declining through invasive adenocarcinoma.

Resections took place in Japan or China from about 2014 to 2018. Sequencing used immunoSEQ multiplex PCR; TCRdb keeps in-frame clones, though not all of them. The sample holds roughly 9,900 clones, around four fifths seen once. Trimming pared 0 bases from V and 5 bases from J, leaving 14 bases between. The length of the CDR3 is 15 residues. Germline CDR1 SGHRS, CDR2 YFSETQ. For this clone: Its antigen is unidentified.

The chain recombines TRBV5-1 with TRBJ1-2; D perhaps matches TRBD1 (6 bases). Sequenced material: FFPE minimally invasive lung adenocarcinoma tissue. The clonotype originates from a person between 65 and 79 years old with lung adenocarcinoma. Some clones in this sample may be carry-over from other donors' samples. In nucleotides, the CDR3 is TGCGCCAGCAGCTTGGGGACAGATAATAATTATGGCTACACCTTC. It specifies CASSLGTDNNYGYTF.